A single sample is the source of the 27 T cell receptor beta chains below, sequenced in a study of blood T cell repertoires in COVID-19. Clones were read by immunoSEQ multiplex PCR, and TCRdb kept only the in-frame ones, dropping some. The table lists over 300,000 clones, around 89% of them singletons, with around 6.6% in the top ten. Sequencing was carried out using peripheral blood. The receptors were sampled from a man aged 18-30 years who had recovered from COVID-19.

CDR3 protein: CASSTTSGSIPGYEQYF. In DNA form, the CDR3 reads TGTGCCAGCAGCACCACTAGCGGGAGTATCCCCGGCTACGAGCAGTACTTC. The chain couples TRBV13 to TRBJ2-7; TRBD2 matches at 11 bases. Germline-derived CDR1 and CDR2 are PRHDT and FYEKMQ (reference sequence). The ends lost 5 bases at V and 3 bases at J; junction bases unmatched: 12. The CDR3 contains 17 residues. Based on the CDR3 plus reference TRBV13 and TRBJ2-7, the full variable domain is AAGVIQSPRHLIKEKRETATLKCYPIPRHDTVYWYQQGPGQDPQFLISFYEKMQSDKGSIPDRFSAQQFSDYHSELNMSSLELGDSALYFCASSTTSGSIPGYEQYFGPGTRLTVT.

V is TRBV4-3 and J is TRBJ1-2; tentatively, D is TRBD1 (5 bases). V lost 3 bases and J lost 2, with 10 bases in between. The V gene's germline CDR1 is LGHNA and CDR2 YSLEER. There are 14 residues in the CDR3. In nucleotides, the CDR3 is TGCGCCAGCAGCCAGCTGACAGCCAACTATGGCTACACCTTC. It is translated as CASSQLTANYGYTF.

The J gene is TRBJ2-2, the V gene TRBV7-2; D perhaps matches TRBD1 (5 bases). The CDR3 contains 15 residues. Germline CDR1 and CDR2: SGHTA and FQGNSA. The V end lost 1 base, the J end lost 5 bases, and 11 bases lay between the germline ends. In DNA form, the CDR3 reads TGTGCCAGCAGCTTAGACGCAGGGTTTACCGGGGAGCTGTTTTTT. As protein: CASSLDAGFTGELFF.

This chain connects TRBV18 to TRBJ2-2; TRBD1 is a possible D gene (6 bases). CDR3 length: 17 residues. Trimming removed 0 bases at V and 4 bases at J, with 15 bases between. In germline, CDR1 is KGHSH, CDR2 LQKENI. The CDR3 region is CASSPPRLGAVTGELFF. The CDR3, as DNA: TGTGCCAGCTCACCACCGCGATTGGGGGCGGTCACCGGGGAGCTGTTTTTT.

A note on this clone: Other nucleotide sequences in the sample specify the same CDR3. The CDR3: CASSSTGGNTIYF. The CDR3, as DNA: TGTGCCAGCAGTTCGACAGGGGGAAACACCATATATTTT. The gene calls are TRBV6-6 and TRBJ1-3; 7 bases match TRBD1. This CDR3 has 13 amino acids. Germline lookup yields CDR1 MNHNY and CDR2 SVGAGI (reference sequence). The J segment lost 4 bases and the V segment lost 4 bases, leaving 1 base of the junction unmatched.

This chain connects TRBV5-1 to TRBJ2-5, with D perhaps matching TRBD1 (6 bases). The CDR3 runs to 15 residues. The germline V and J ends were trimmed by 0 bases and 7 bases, with 16 bases remaining between them. Germline V gene sequence: CDR1 SGHRS, CDR2 YFSETQ. The CDR3 sequence is CASSLELTVQGTQYF. The CDR3 bases are TGCGCCAGCAGCTTGGAATTGACAGTACAGGGGACCCAGTACTTC. The variable domain in full, completed from reference TRBV5-1 and TRBJ2-5, reads KAGVTQTPRYLIKTRGQQVTLSCSPISGHRSVSWYQQTPGQGLQFLFEYFSETQRNKGNFPGRFSGRQFSNSRSEMNVSTLELGDSALYLCASSLELTVQGTQYFGPGTRLLVL.

V usage is TRBV5-6 and J usage is TRBJ1-1; TRBD1 aligns across 7 bases. V lost 0 bases and J lost 1; bases outside the gene matches: 3. This CDR3 is built from 15 residues. Germline V gene data show CDR1 as SGHDT and CDR2 as YYEEEE. CDR3 sequence: CASSLGDRQNTEAFF. For the CDR3, the DNA is TGTGCCAGCAGCTTGGGGGACAGACAGAACACTGAAGCTTTCTTT.

This chain connects TRBV5-4 to TRBJ2-7; tentative D call: TRBD1 (6 bases). The CDR3 has 15 residues. The ends were cut back, 3 bases at V and 0 bases at J, with 13 bases in the middle. The germline V gene encodes CDR1 SGHNT and CDR2 YYREEE (reference sequence). The CDR3 here is CASSSGQGSSYEQYF. CDR3 bases: TGTGCCAGCAGCTCGGGGCAGGGGAGCTCCTACGAGCAGTACTTC.

The chain links TRBV4-1 to TRBJ2-3; 14 positions match TRBD2. Germline CDR1 is MGHRA and CDR2 is YSYEKL. V gave up 4 bases and J gave up 5 bases; unmatched junction bases: 5. The CDR3 is 16 residues long. The DNA of the CDR3 is TGCGCCAGCAGCCTGACTAGCGGGGGGGCGGTAGATACGCAGTATTTT. Amino acid sequence: CASSLTSGGAVDTQYF.

The CDR3 spells CASSFLGLQETQYF. The CDR3 DNA is TGTGCCAGCAGCTTTTTGGGACTTCAAGAGACCCAGTACTTC. The V gene is TRBV7-9, the J gene TRBJ2-5; a weak D match, TRBD2 (6 bases). CDR1 and CDR2 (germline): SEHNR, FQNEAQ (reference sequence). The CDR3 has 14 amino acids. The ends were cut back, 3 bases at V and 2 bases at J, with 10 bases in the middle.

This chain connects TRBV27 to TRBJ2-5, with D possibly matching TRBD2 (6 bases). From germline, CDR1 is MNHEY and CDR2 SMNVEV (reference sequence). Trimming shortened V by 3 bases and J by 1 base, and 12 bases separated the two germline ends. The CDR3 spans 15 residues. In DNA form, the CDR3 reads TGTGCCAGCAGTTTTTGGCAGGGAGGCCAAGAGACCCAGTACTTC. Translation gives CASSFWQGGQETQYF.

The rearrangement uses TRBV27 and TRBJ2-2, with TRBD1 matching over 10 bases. The CDR3 is 16 amino acids. After removal of 5 bases from V and 4 bases from J, the junction contained 7 bases not matched to a gene. Germline values: CDR1 MNHEY, CDR2 SMNVEV (reference sequence). CDR3 sequence reads: CASSPDRGVGTGELFF. In DNA form, the CDR3 reads TGTGCCAGCAGTCCGGACAGGGGGGTTGGCACCGGGGAGCTGTTTTTT.

This clone occurred a few times. V is TRBV25-1 and J is TRBJ1-2; D not resolved. Trimming pared 4 bases from V and 6 bases from J, leaving 9 bases between. CDR1 and CDR2 from the germline V gene are MGHDK and SYGVNS. CDR3 length: 12 amino acids. The DNA for the CDR3 is TGTGCCAGCAGTGGAGGTTTTCATGGCTACACCTTC. Its translation is CASSGGFHGYTF.

The chain combines TRBV16 with TRBJ1-2; TRBD1 is a possible D gene (5 bases). V was shortened by 4 bases and J by 3 bases, with 9 bases between the two germline ends. Looked up from germline, CDR1 is KGHSY and CDR2 is FQNENV. The CDR3 sequence is 13 residues long. CDR3 nucleotides: TGTGCCAGCAGCCCCGACAGTTACTATGGCTACACCTTC. It is translated as CASSPDSYYGYTF.

The CDR3 here is CASLRVGSLAGANVLTF. The CDR3 DNA reads TGTGCCAGCCTTAGGGTGGGGAGCTTAGCTGGGGCCAACGTCCTGACTTTC. The chain combines TRBV5-4 with TRBJ2-6, with D perhaps TRBD2 (5 bases). Deletions cut 7 bases from V and 2 bases from J, with 19 bases between. Germline loops: CDR1 SGHNT, CDR2 YYREEE (reference sequence). The CDR3 runs to 17 residues.

J is TRBJ1-2 and V is TRBV25-1; D is possibly TRBD1 (6 bases). Germline V gene data show CDR1 as MGHDK and CDR2 as SYGVNS. V gave up 6 bases and J gave up 1 base, with 12 bases separating them. The CDR3 consists of 14 residues. The DNA of the CDR3 is TGTGCCAGCAGAACCCCGGACAGTAACTATGGCTACACCTTC. The encoded protein is CASRTPDSNYGYTF.

The gene calls are TRBV30 and TRBJ2-3; D gene uncertain. This CDR3 comprises 14 residues. The V gene's germline CDR1 is GTSNPN and CDR2 SVGIG (reference sequence). The V gene lost 0 bases and the J gene lost 0 bases, with 7 bases spanning the gap. The CDR3 reads CAWSVFISTDTQYF. CDR3 coding DNA: TGTGCCTGGAGTGTGTTTATTAGCACAGATACGCAGTATTTT.

The chain recombines TRBV6-5 with TRBJ1-1; TRBD1 matches at 8 bases. This CDR3 region has 13 residues. With 7 bases clipped from V and 6 bases from J, the junction kept 7 bases outside the gene matches. From germline, CDR1 is MNHEY and CDR2 SVGAGI. The CDR3 nucleotides are TGTGCCAGCACTGTGGACAGGGTGGCTGAAGCTTTCTTT. Translating it yields CASTVDRVAEAFF.

CDR3: CSVGDRAYGYTF. CDR3 DNA: TGCAGCGTGGGGGACAGGGCCTATGGCTACACCTTC. The V and J genes are TRBV29-1 and TRBJ1-2; the match to TRBD1 covers 9 bases. Germline lookup yields CDR1 SQVTM and CDR2 ANQGSEA. The V and J ends lost 6 bases and 4 bases, in that order; junction bases with no gene match: 3. The CDR3 consists of 12 residues. The full variable domain, completed using reference TRBV29-1 and TRBJ1-2, is SAVISQKPSRDICQRGTSLTIQCQVDSQVTMMFWYRQQPGQSLTLIATANQGSEATYESGFVIDKFPISRPNLTFSTLTVSNMSPEDSSIYLCSVGDRAYGYTFGSGTRLTVV.

This clone has only one observation. The rearrangement uses TRBV4-2 and TRBJ1-6, with D perhaps matching TRBD1 (6 bases). Germline V gives CDR1 LGHNA, CDR2 YNFKEQ. Between the trimmed V and J ends, which lost 0 bases and 9 bases, there was a span of 15 bases. CDR3 length equals 16 residues. CDR3 DNA sequence: TGTGCCAGCAGCCAAGAGCAGGGGCCCTTTACTTCACCCCTCCACTTT. It translates to CASSQEQGPFTSPLHF.

The chain employs TRBV5-1 and TRBJ2-7; TRBD1 matches at 9 bases. The germline V gene encodes CDR1 SGHRS and CDR2 YFSETQ. This CDR3 is built from 15 residues. The V segment lost 4 bases and the J segment 6 bases; nucleotides outside the gene matches: 11. CDR3 sequence reads: CASSPGTGKIAEQYF. CDR3 nucleotides: TGCGCCAGCAGCCCCGGGACAGGGAAAATCGCCGAGCAGTACTTC.

The chain couples TRBV21-1 to TRBJ1-1. TRBV21-1 is termed a pseudogene. The CDR3 has 15 amino acids. CDR3 sequence reads: CASSPLQLAGTEAFF. The CDR3 DNA reads TGTGCCAGCAGCCCCCTCCAGTTGGCGGGAACTGAAGCTTTCTTT.

Concerning this clone: This same CDR3 is encoded by further DNA sequences in the sample. The chain carries TRBV6-2 or TRBV6-3 and TRBJ1-1; the D gene is possibly TRBD1 (5 bases). The CDR3 is 14 amino acids. V was cut by 5 bases and J by 1 base, with 11 bases left in between. Germline V gives CDR1 MNHEY, CDR2 SVGEGT. Written as DNA, the CDR3 is TGTGCCAGCAGTCCCGGAGGGACGAACACTGAAGCTTTCTTT. Residues: CASSPGGTNTEAFF.

The chain is built from TRBV2 and TRBJ2-1, with 8 bases aligning to TRBD1. CDR3 size: 16 residues. Looked up from germline, CDR1 is SNHLY and CDR2 is FYNNEI. J was trimmed by 2 bases and V by 5 bases; bases with no gene match: 8. The CDR3 loop is CASSIGTGWTYNEQFF. CDR3 DNA: TGTGCCAGCAGTATTGGGACAGGTTGGACCTACAATGAGCAGTTCTTC. Together with reference TRBV2 and TRBJ2-1, the CDR3 gives the full variable domain: EPEVTQTPSHQVTQMGQEVILRCVPISNHLYFYWYRQILGQKVEFLVSFYNNEISEKSEIFDDQFSVERPDGSNFTLKIRSTKLEDSAMYFCASSIGTGWTYNEQFFGPGTRLTVL.

The chain combines TRBV11-2 with TRBJ2-3; D might be TRBD2 (6 bases). V gave up 5 bases and J gave up 4 bases, with 13 bases separating them. The CDR3 runs 14 residues. CDR1 is SGHAT and CDR2 is FQNNGV in the germline V gene. The CDR3 DNA sequence: TGTGCCAGCAGCCCGCCGGCGGGGTCAGATACGCAGTATTTT. This gives the protein CASSPPAGSDTQYF.

The V gene is TRBV9, the J gene TRBJ2-2; TRBD1 is a possible D gene (7 bases). The CDR3 runs 15 residues. The V gene lost 4 bases and the J gene lost 3 bases, with 13 bases spanning the gap. Germline V gene data show CDR1 as SGDLS and CDR2 as YYNGEE. CDR3 DNA: TGTGCCAGCAGCCTGGAGGGGGCCGACACCGGGGAGCTGTTTTTT. As protein: CASSLEGADTGELFF.

The V and J genes are TRBV5-4 and TRBJ1-2; a weak D match, TRBD1 (5 bases). CDR1 and CDR2 (germline): SGHNT, YYREEE (reference sequence). V was trimmed by 0 bases and J by 3 bases, leaving 12 bases between them. The CDR3 has 15 amino acids. CDR3 amino acids: CASSLGRGEDYGYTF. The DNA for the CDR3 is TGTGCCAGCAGCTTGGGGAGGGGAGAGGACTATGGCTACACCTTC.